Listed below are T cell receptor beta chains from one sample, sequenced in a study of shared clonotypes between healthy human individuals. Profiled with immunoSEQ multiplex PCR; TCRdb holds only in-frame clones, not every one. The table lists some 2,000,000 clones, approximately 95% of them singletons. Material for sequencing was naive CD4+ T cells sorted from blood. These receptors came from a man aged 18 to 29 in good health. The CDR3 runs from the conserved cysteine through the conserved F or W. A D gene is named only where the DNA matches it firmly. Rows give clone size only sometimes, using once, few, many, or a class for an expanded clone.

. | TRBJ2-7 | TRBV2 | 16 | . | CASSYSETASSYEQYF | TGTGCCAGCAGCTACTCTGAGACGGCGAGCTCCTACGAGCAGTACTTC
. | TRBJ2-5 | TRBV2 | 14 | . | CASTKLTIQETQYF | TGTGCCAGCACGAAACTTACCATTCAAGAGACCCAGTACTTC
. | TRBJ2-3 | TRBV15 | 16 | . | CATSRDAREWLDTQYF | TGTGCCACCAGCAGAGATGCGAGGGAGTGGCTGGATACGCAGTATTTT
TRBD2 | TRBJ2-6 | TRBV5-1 | 20 | . | CASSLETSGRVFSGANVLTF | TGCGCCAGCAGCTTGGAGACTAGCGGGAGAGTATTTTCTGGGGCCAACGTCCTGACTTTC
TRBD1 | TRBJ1-1 | TRBV25-1 | 17 | . | CASSGRDRGGVLSEAFF | TGTGCCAGCAGTGGCCGGGACAGGGGAGGTGTGTTATCTGAAGCTTTCTTT
. | TRBJ1-2 | TRBV30 | 14 | . | CAWSIQRPNYGYTF | TGTGCCTGGAGTATCCAACGTCCTAACTATGGCTACACCTTC
. | TRBJ1-2 | TRBV19 | 13 | . | CASSLVANYGYTF | TGTGCCAGTAGCTTGGTAGCTAACTATGGCTACACCTTC
. | TRBJ2-7 | TRBV13 | 15 | . | CASSPPLEAYYEQYF | TGTGCCAGCAGCCCCCCCCTAGAGGCGTACTACGAGCAGTACTTC
. | TRBJ2-7 | TRBV28 | 13 | . | CASNSGYHYEQYF | TGTGCCAGCAATTCGGGCTATCACTACGAGCAGTACTTC
. | TRBJ1-5 | TRBV7-8 | 15 | . | CASSWGANLNQPQHF | TGTGCCAGCAGCTGGGGGGCCAACCTCAATCAGCCCCAGCATTTT
. | TRBJ2-7 | TRBV5-1 | 13 | . | CASSIGSNYEQYF | TGCGCCAGCAGCATAGGATCGAATTACGAGCAGTACTTC
. | TRBJ1-2 | TRBV28 | 15 | . | CASSTYPGPNYGYTF | TGTGCCAGCAGTACTTATCCGGGACCGAACTATGGCTACACCTTC
. | TRBJ2-1 | TRBV5-4 | 15 | once | CASSENKVTNNEQFF | TGTGCCAGCAGCGAGAACAAGGTTACTAACAATGAGCAGTTCTTC
. | TRBJ1-2 | TRBV2 | 14 | once | CASSSARGVYGYTF | TGTGCCAGTAGTTCGGCCAGGGGTGTCTATGGCTACACCTTC
TRBD2 | TRBJ2-7 | TRBV7-8 | 20 | . | CASSSRVGFLAGGLSYEQYF | TGTGCCAGCAGCTCCCGCGTAGGGTTCCTAGCGGGAGGCCTCTCCTACGAGCAGTACTTC
. | TRBJ1-1 | TRBV19 | 13 | . | CASSSSVNTEAFF | TGTGCCAGTAGTAGTTCGGTGAACACTGAAGCTTTCTTT
TRBD1 | TRBJ1-3 | TRBV6-5 | 15 | once | CASRTTGNSGNTIYF | TGTGCCAGCAGAACGACAGGGAACTCTGGAAACACCATATATTTT
. | TRBJ2-7 | TRBV6-5 | 14 | . | CASSSPDRGYEQYF | TGTGCCAGCAGTTCCCCGGACAGAGGCTACGAGCAGTACTTC
. | TRBJ1-2 | TRBV27 | 13 | . | CASSLRGDYGYTF | TGTGCCAGCAGTCTGAGAGGGGACTATGGCTACACCTTC
. | TRBJ1-3 | TRBV6-6 | 15 | . | CASSYGGSSGNTIYF | TGTGCCAGCAGTTACGGGGGTTCCTCTGGAAACACCATATATTTT
. | TRBJ1-5 | TRBV2 | 14 | . | CASNGEVSNQPQHF | TGTGCCAGCAACGGGGAGGTTAGCAATCAGCCCCAGCATTTT
TRBD1 | TRBJ1-5 | TRBV2 | 14 | . | CASSPWTGSQPQHF | TGTGCCAGCAGTCCTTGGACAGGGAGTCAGCCCCAGCATTTT
. | TRBJ1-5 | TRBV7-8 | 17 | . | CASSSTPPVGGVRPQHF | TGTGCCAGCAGCTCGACACCCCCGGTCGGGGGGGTACGGCCCCAGCATTTT
. | TRBJ1-2 | TRBV6-1 | 15 | . | CASSDPVAANYGYTF | TGTGCCAGCAGTGACCCCGTGGCAGCTAACTATGGCTACACCTTC
. | TRBJ2-5 | TRBV29-1 | 13 | once | CSLTGLLQETQYF | TGCAGCCTCACGGGACTCCTGCAAGAGACCCAGTACTTC
. | TRBJ1-1 | TRBV18 | 12 | . | CASSSVNTEAFF | TGTGCCAGCTCCTCAGTGAACACTGAAGCTTTCTTT
. | TRBJ1-1 | TRBV9 | 16 | . | CASSLGSRVAHTEAFF | TGTGCCAGCAGCCTCGGGTCAAGGGTAGCGCACACTGAAGCTTTCTTT
. | TRBJ2-7 | TRBV10-3 | 12 | . | CAISGTTSEQYF | TGTGCCATCAGTGGGACCACGTCCGAGCAGTACTTC
TRBD1 | TRBJ2-1 | TRBV5-1 | 15 | once | CASSPRTGLFNEQFF | TGCGCCAGCAGCCCAAGGACAGGGCTGTTCAATGAGCAGTTCTTC
TRBD1 | TRBJ2-7 | TRBV6-1 | 13 | . | CASKAGGSYEQYF | TGTGCCAGCAAAGCAGGGGGCTCCTACGAGCAGTACTTC
. | TRBJ2-1 | TRBV7-2 | 13 | once | CASSFRRGNEQFF | TGTGCCAGCAGCTTCCGACGGGGCAATGAGCAGTTCTTC
TRBD1 | TRBJ1-2 | TRBV4-1 | 15 | . | CASSQEMDRVGGYTF | TGCGCCAGCAGCCAAGAGATGGACAGGGTGGGGGGCTACACCTTC
. | TRBJ1-2 | TRBV28 | 13 | . | CASSLWQGDGYTF | TGTGCCAGCAGTTTATGGCAGGGAGACGGCTACACCTTC
TRBD1 | TRBJ1-4 | TRBV5-1 | 15 | . | CASSLEGQRTEKLFF | TGCGCCAGCAGCTTGGAGGGACAGCGGACGGAAAAACTGTTTTTT
TRBD2 | TRBJ2-5 | TRBV30 | 14 | once | CAWSARGLGETQYF | TGTGCCTGGAGTGCGCGGGGGTTAGGAGAGACCCAGTACTTC
TRBD1 | TRBJ1-5 | TRBV6-1 | 12 | . | CASLTGDQPQHF | TGTGCCAGCCTAACAGGGGATCAGCCCCAGCATTTT
. | TRBJ1-5 | TRBV4-3 | 13 | . | CASSQDGNQPQHF | TGCGCCAGCAGCCAAGATGGGAATCAGCCCCAGCATTTT
TRBD1 | TRBJ1-5 | TRBV7-6 | 17 | . | CASSPTVGAGGARPQHF | TGTGCCAGCAGCCCAACCGTCGGGGCAGGGGGCGCGCGGCCCCAGCATTTT
. | TRBJ2-3 | TRBV6-5 | 13 | . | CASRSSPTDTQYF | TGTGCCAGCAGGAGTAGCCCCACAGATACGCAGTATTTT
. | TRBJ2-4 | TRBV6-1 | 14 | . | CASNTGPQGNIQYF | TGTGCCAGCAATACGGGACCACAAGGGAACATTCAGTACTTC
TRBD1 | TRBJ1-1 | TRBV6-6 | 14 | . | CASQSVGQGAEAFF | TGTGCCAGTCAATCCGTGGGACAGGGGGCTGAAGCTTTCTTT
. | TRBJ1-2 | TRBV5-1 | 15 | . | CASSLAGRALYGYTF | TGCGCCAGCAGCTTGGCGGGCAGAGCCCTCTATGGCTACACCTTC
. | TRBJ1-1 | TRBV6-1 | 15 | . | CASRVGREIYTEAFF | TGTGCCAGCAGAGTGGGAAGGGAGATCTACACTGAAGCTTTCTTT
. | TRBJ1-6 | TRBV7-2 | 13 | . | CASSSGRNSPLHF | TGTGCCAGCAGCTCAGGGAGGAATTCACCCCTCCACTTT
TRBD1 | TRBJ1-4 | TRBV28 | 16 | . | CASSRQGGATNEKLFF | TGTGCCAGCAGTCGACAGGGAGGGGCAACTAATGAAAAACTGTTTTTT
TRBD2 | TRBJ2-1 | TRBV10-3 | 15 | once | CAISRLAGGDNEQFF | TGTGCCATCAGCCGATTAGCGGGGGGGGACAATGAGCAGTTCTTC
. | TRBJ1-2 | TRBV29-1 | 13 | . | CSYRPLPNYGYTF | TGCAGCTACCGACCCCTACCTAACTATGGCTACACCTTC
TRBD2 | TRBJ2-5 | TRBV7-6 | 16 | . | CASSLNPLAGQETQYF | TGTGCCAGCAGCTTAAACCCACTAGCGGGACAAGAGACCCAGTACTTC
TRBD1 | TRBJ1-2 | TRBV28 | 15 | . | CASSLSGGPDYGYTF | TGTGCCAGCAGTTTATCAGGGGGCCCAGACTATGGCTACACCTTC
. | TRBJ1-1 | TRBV28 | 14 | . | CASSTPGPNTEAFF | TGTGCCAGCAGCACCCCGGGACCTAACACTGAAGCTTTCTTT
. | TRBJ2-5 | TRBV10-3 | 13 | . | CAISGTIQETQYF | TGTGCCATCAGCGGGACCATCCAAGAGACCCAGTACTTC
. | TRBJ2-7 | TRBV6-6 | 14 | . | CASSYVQGTYEQYF | TGTGCCAGCAGTTACGTACAGGGTACCTACGAGCAGTACTTC
TRBD2 | TRBJ2-3 | TRBV7-9 | 14 | . | CASSSSGGTDTQYF | TGTGCCAGCAGCTCAAGCGGGGGCACAGATACGCAGTATTTT
. | TRBJ2-6 | TRBV5-1 | 18 | . | CASSLAGTVVSGANVLTF | TGCGCCAGCAGCTTGGCTGGGACGGTAGTCTCTGGGGCCAACGTCCTGACTTTC
. | TRBJ1-2 | TRBV30 | 14 | . | CAWSVSTANYGYTF | TGTGCCTGGAGTGTATCTACAGCTAACTATGGCTACACCTTC
. | TRBJ2-7 | TRBV20-1 | 11 | . | CSASRAYEQYF | TGCAGTGCTAGCCGGGCCTACGAGCAGTACTTC
. | TRBJ2-1 | TRBV4-1 | 17 | . | CASSQDQGSSDRRGQFF | TGCGCCAGCAGCCAAGATCAGGGGTCTTCGGACCGACGCGGGCAGTTCTTC